This TCR beta chain was captured by sequencing in a study of cytomegalovirus exposure and HLA in healthy donors. As for the study in general: Earlier results showed roughly 120 million unique TCR beta sequences derived from approximately 170 million T cells. Broader study findings: Later analysis suggested most CMV-associated TCR beta chains were HLA-restricted. Using a false discovery rate of 0.05, a later analysis showed that 15,000 to 20,000 TCR beta sequences were associated with HLA alleles.

Primers for the PCR totalled 60 Vbeta and 13 Jbeta. TCRdb's copy holds only in-frame clones and misses some; the assay was immunoSEQ multiplex PCR. The sample includes around 120,000 clones, around 76% of them seen just once. A remark on this clone: Its antigen is undetermined.

V was clipped by 3 bases and J by 5 bases, with 10 bases between them. Looked up from germline, CDR1 is KGHSH and CDR2 is LQKENI. The CDR3 is 14 residues long. The receptor comes from a man in his sixties in good health and CMV-seropositive. The sample comprised PBMCs. The gene calls are TRBV18 and TRBJ2-2, with D possibly TRBD1 on 6 matching bases. The CDR3 here is CASSPLTGTGELFF. The CDR3 nucleotides read TGTGCCAGCTCACCGCTTACAGGGACCGGGGAGCTGTTTTTT.